This TCR beta chain was sequenced in a study of cytotoxic CD8 clonotypes in ibrutinib-treated CLL. Germline lookup yields CDR1 SGHVS and CDR2 FNYEAQ. The J segment lost 4 bases and the V segment lost 1 base, leaving 13 bases of the junction unmatched. CDR3 length equals 17 residues. Findings and limits, study-wide: Patients showed higher baseline clonality than age-matched healthy donors, and it tracked circulating CD8+ T-cell counts.

Note on this clone: Its antigen is currently unknown.

Using immunoSEQ multiplex PCR, the repertoire was profiled, and TCRdb retains in-frame clones only, with some absent. The sample comprises around 91,000 clones, about 86% of which are singletons, and 5.4% rests with the top ten. The sample in question was PBMCs, obtained before ibrutinib treatment. The chain employs TRBV7-6 and TRBJ2-7, with 7 bases aligning to TRBD2. This TCR came from a human donor with chronic lymphocytic leukemia. Here the CDR3 reads CASSLVPSGSSLYEQYF. The DNA of the CDR3 is TGTGCCAGCAGCTTAGTCCCTAGCGGATCAAGTTTGTACGAGCAGTACTTC.